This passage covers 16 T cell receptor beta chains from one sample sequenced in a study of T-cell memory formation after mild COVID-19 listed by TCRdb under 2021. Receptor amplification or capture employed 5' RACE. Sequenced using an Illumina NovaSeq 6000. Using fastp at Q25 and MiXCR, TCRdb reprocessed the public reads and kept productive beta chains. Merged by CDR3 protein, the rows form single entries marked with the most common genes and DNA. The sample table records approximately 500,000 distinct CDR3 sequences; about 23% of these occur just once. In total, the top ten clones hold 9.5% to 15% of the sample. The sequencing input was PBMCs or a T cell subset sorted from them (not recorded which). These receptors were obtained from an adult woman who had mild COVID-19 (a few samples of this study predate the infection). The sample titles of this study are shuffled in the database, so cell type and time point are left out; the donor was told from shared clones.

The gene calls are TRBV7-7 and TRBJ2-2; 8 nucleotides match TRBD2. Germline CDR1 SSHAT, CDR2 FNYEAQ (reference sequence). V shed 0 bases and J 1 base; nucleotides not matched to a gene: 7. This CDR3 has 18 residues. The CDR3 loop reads CASSLAPTSVLNTGELFF. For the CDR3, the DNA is TGTGCCAGCAGCTTAGCCCCGACTAGCGTATTGAACACCGGGGAGCTGTTTTTT. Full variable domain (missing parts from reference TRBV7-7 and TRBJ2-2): GAGVSQSPRYKVTKRGQDVTLRCDPISSHATLYWYQQALGQGPEFLTYFNYEAQPDKSGLPSDRFSAERPEGSISTLTIQRTEQRDSAMYRCASSLAPTSVLNTGELFFGEGSRLTVL.

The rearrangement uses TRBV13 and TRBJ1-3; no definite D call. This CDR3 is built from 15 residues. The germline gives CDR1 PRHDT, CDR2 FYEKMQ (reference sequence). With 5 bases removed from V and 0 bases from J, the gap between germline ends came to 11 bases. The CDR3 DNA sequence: TGTGCCAGCAGCGTCCGGGTCGCCTCTGGAAACACCATATATTTT. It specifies CASSVRVASGNTIYF.

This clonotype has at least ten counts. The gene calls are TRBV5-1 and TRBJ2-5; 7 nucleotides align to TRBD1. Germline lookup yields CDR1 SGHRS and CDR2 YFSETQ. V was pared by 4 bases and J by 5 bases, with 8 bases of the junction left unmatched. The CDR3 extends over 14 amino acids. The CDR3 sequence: CASSPGQPAETQYF. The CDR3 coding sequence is TGCGCCAGCAGCCCGGGACAGCCGGCGGAGACCCAGTACTTC.

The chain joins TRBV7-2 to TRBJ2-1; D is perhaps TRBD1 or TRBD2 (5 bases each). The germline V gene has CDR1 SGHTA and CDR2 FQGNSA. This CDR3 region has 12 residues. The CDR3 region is CASGGFSGEQFF. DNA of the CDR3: TGTGCTTCCGGAGGTTTTTCAGGGGAGCAGTTCTTC.

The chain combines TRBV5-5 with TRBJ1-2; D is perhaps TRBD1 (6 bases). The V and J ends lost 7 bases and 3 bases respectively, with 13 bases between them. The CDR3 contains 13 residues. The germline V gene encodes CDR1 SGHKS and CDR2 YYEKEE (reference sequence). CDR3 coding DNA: TGTGCCAGCCGCATGGGGGGCGACTATGGCTACACCTTC. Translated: CASRMGGDYGYTF.

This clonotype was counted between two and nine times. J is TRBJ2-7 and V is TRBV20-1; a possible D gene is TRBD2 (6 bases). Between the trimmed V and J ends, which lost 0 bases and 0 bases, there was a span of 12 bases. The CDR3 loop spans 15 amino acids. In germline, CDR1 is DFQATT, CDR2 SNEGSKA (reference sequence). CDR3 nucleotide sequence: TGCAGTGCTAGAGATGGGGACTTTCCCTCCTACGAGCAGTACTTC. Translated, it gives CSARDGDFPSYEQYF.

The CDR3 DNA reads as TGTGCCAGCAGTTACTCGAGGATCCAGGGAGATCAGCCCCAGCATTTT. Translated, it gives CASSYSRIQGDQPQHF. The chain is built from TRBV6-6 and TRBJ1-5; D is perhaps TRBD1 (5 bases). V was cut by 0 bases and J by 5 bases, with 14 bases left in between. Germline V lookup: CDR1 MNHNY, CDR2 SVGAGI (reference sequence). The CDR3 is made up of 16 amino acids.

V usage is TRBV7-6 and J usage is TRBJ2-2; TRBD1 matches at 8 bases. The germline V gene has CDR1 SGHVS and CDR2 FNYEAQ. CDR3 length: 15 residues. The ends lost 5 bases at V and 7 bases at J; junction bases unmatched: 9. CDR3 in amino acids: CASSKDRGKGGELFF. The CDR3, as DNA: TGTGCCAGCAGCAAAGACAGGGGCAAAGGCGGGGAGCTGTTTTTT.

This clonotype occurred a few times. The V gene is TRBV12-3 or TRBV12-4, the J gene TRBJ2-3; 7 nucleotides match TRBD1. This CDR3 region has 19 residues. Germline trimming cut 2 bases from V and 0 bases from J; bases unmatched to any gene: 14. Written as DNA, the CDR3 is TGTGCCAGCAGTTTACTCGCCCCTACCCGGGACAGTAGCACAGATACGCAGTATTTT. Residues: CASSLLAPTRDSSTDTQYF.

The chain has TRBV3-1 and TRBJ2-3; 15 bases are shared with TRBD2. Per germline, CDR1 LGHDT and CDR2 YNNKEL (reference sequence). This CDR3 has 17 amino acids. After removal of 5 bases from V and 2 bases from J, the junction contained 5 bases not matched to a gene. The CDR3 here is CASSMGLAGGYTDTQYF. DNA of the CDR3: TGTGCCAGCAGCATGGGACTAGCGGGGGGCTACACAGATACGCAGTATTTT.

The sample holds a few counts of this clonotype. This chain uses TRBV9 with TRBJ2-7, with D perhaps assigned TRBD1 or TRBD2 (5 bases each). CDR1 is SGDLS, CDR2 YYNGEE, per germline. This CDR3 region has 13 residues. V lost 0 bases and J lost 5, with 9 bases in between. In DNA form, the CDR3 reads TGTGCCAGCAGCGTAGAGGTGGGGGACGAGCAGTACTTC. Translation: CASSVEVGDEQYF.

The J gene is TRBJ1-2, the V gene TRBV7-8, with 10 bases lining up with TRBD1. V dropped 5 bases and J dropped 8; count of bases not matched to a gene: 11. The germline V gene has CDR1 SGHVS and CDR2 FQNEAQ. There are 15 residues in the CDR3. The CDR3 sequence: CASSDRDRGSWGYTF. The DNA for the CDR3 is TGTGCCAGCAGCGACCGGGACAGGGGAAGTTGGGGCTACACCTTC.

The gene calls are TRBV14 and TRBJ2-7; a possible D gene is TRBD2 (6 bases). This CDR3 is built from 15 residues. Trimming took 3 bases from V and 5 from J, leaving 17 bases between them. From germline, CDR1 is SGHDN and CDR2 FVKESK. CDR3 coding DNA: TGTGCCAGCAGCCAGAGCCGGGACTTCGGTGACGAGCAGTACTTC. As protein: CASSQSRDFGDEQYF. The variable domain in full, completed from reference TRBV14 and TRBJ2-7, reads EAGVTQFPSHSVIEKGQTVTLRCDPISGHDNLYWYRRVMGKEIKFLLHFVKESKQDESGMPNNRFLAERTGGTYSTLKVQPAELEDSGVYFCASSQSRDFGDEQYFGPGTRLTVT.

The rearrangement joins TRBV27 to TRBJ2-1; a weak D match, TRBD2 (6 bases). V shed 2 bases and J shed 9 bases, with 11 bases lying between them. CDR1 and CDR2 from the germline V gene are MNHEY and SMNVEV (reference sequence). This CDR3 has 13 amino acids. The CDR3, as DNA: TGTGCCAGCAGTTTACACGGGAGACTTGAGCAGTTCTTC. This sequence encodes CASSLHGRLEQFF.

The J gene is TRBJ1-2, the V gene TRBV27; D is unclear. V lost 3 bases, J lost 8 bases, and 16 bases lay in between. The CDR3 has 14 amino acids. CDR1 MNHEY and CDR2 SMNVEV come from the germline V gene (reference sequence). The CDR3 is CASSFNSGLGGYTF. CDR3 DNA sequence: TGTGCCAGCAGTTTTAATTCGGGTTTAGGAGGCTACACCTTC.

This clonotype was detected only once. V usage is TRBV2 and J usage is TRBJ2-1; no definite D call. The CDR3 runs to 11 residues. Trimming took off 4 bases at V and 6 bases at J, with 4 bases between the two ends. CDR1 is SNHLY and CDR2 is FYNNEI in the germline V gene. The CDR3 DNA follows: TGTGCCAGCAGTGCCATCAATGAGCAGTTCTTC. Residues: CASSAINEQFF.